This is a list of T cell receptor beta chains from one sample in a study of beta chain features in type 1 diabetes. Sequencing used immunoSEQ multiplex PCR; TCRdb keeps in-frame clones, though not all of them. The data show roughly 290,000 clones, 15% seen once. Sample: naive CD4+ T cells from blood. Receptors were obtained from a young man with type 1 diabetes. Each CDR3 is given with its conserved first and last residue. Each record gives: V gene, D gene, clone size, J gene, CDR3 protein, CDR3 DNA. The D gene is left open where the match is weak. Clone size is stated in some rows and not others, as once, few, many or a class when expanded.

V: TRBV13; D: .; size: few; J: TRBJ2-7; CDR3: CASRGGGSGGSYEQYF; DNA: TGTGCCAGCAGAGGGGGTGGCTCAGGGGGGTCCTACGAGCAGTACTTC
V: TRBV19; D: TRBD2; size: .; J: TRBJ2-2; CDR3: CASSIRAGGSKAGELFF; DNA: TGTGCCAGTAGTATAAGAGCGGGGGGGTCCAAAGCCGGGGAGCTGTTTTTT
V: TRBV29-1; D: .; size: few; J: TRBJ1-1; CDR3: CSVEPRQKNTEAFF; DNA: TGCAGCGTTGAACCCCGACAGAAGAACACTGAAGCTTTCTTT
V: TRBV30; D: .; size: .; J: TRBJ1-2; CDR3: CAWTVVPSSNYGYTF; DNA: TGTGCCTGGACGGTGGTACCGAGTTCTAACTATGGCTACACCTTC
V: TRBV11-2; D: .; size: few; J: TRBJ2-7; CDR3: CASRRGSEQYF; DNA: TGTGCCAGTCGGAGAGGTAGCGAGCAGTACTTC
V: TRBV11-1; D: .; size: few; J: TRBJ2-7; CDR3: CASSPGEVMGHNEQYF; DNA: TGTGCCAGCAGCCCGGGAGAGGTGATGGGGCATAACGAGCAGTACTTC
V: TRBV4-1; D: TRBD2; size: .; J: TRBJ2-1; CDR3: CASSLTRYASGRAEEWQFF; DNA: TGCGCCAGCAGCCTCACACGCTATGCTAGCGGGAGGGCCGAAGAATGGCAGTTCTTC
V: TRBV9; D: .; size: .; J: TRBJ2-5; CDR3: CASSTRAAGKETQYF; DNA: TGTGCCAGCAGCACCCGCGCCGCGGGGAAAGAGACCCAGTACTTC
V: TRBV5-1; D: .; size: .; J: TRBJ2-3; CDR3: CASSLLSHTDTQYF; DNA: TGCGCCAGCAGCTTGCTCAGTCACACAGATACGCAGTATTTT
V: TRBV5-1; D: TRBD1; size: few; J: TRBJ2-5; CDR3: CASSLITGQRETQYF; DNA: TGCGCCAGCAGCTTGATAACGGGACAGCGAGAGACCCAGTACTTC
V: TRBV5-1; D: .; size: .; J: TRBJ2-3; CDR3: CASSLVLDTQYF; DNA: TGCGCCAGCAGCCTCGTACTCGATACGCAGTATTTT
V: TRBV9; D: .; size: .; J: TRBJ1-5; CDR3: CASSVDSRQPQHF; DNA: TGTGCCAGCAGCGTAGACAGCCGCCAGCCCCAGCATTTT
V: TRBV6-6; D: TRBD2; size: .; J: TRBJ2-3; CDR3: CASNHHSGRARDTQYF; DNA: TGTGCCAGCAATCACCATAGCGGGAGGGCTAGAGATACGCAGTATTTT
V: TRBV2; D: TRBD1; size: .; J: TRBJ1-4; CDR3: CASTLGTANEKLFF; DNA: TGTGCCAGCACCCTTGGGACAGCTAATGAAAAACTGTTTTTT
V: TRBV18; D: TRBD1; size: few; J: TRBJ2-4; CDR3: CASSPGQGALNIQYF; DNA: TGTGCCAGCTCACCGGGACAGGGGGCTTTAAACATTCAGTACTTC
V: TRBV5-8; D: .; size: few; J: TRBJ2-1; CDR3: CASRTRSYNEQFF; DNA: TGTGCCAGCAGAACACGGAGTTACAATGAGCAGTTCTTC
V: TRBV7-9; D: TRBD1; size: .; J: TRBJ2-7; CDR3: CASSSRTGSSYEQYF; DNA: TGTGCCAGCAGCTCCAGGACAGGGAGCTCCTACGAGCAGTACTTC
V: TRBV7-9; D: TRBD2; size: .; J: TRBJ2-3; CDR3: CASSLALAGSTDTQYF; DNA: TGTGCCAGCAGCTTAGCCCTAGCGGGGAGCACAGATACGCAGTATTTT
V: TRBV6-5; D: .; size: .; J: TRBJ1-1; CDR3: CASSLRNTEAFF; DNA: TGTGCCAGCAGCCTGCGGAACACTGAAGCTTTCTTT
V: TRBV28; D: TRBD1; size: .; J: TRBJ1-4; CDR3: CASSFGDRRYEKLFF; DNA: TGTGCCAGCAGTTTTGGGGACAGGCGGTATGAAAAACTGTTTTTT
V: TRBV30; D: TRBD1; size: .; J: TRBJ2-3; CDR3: CVGAGGADTQYF; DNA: TGTGTCGGGGCAGGGGGTGCAGATACGCAGTATTTT
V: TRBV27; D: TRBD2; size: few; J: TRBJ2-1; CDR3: CASKRGLAGSSYNEQFF; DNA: TGTGCCAGCAAAAGGGGACTAGCGGGTAGCTCCTACAATGAGCAGTTCTTC
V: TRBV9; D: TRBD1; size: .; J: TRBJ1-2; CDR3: CASSRDSYGYTF; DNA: TGTGCCAGCAGCCGGGACAGCTATGGCTACACCTTC
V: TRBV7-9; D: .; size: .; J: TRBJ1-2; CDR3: CASSPALGRLYGYTF; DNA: TGTGCCAGCAGCCCCGCACTCGGGAGGCTCTATGGCTACACCTTC
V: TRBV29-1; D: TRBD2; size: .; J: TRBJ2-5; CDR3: CSASGRARETQYF; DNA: TGCAGCGCAAGCGGGAGGGCCCGGGAGACCCAGTACTTC
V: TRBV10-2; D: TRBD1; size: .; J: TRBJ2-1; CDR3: CASSAGTANYNEQFF; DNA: TGCGCCAGCAGTGCCGGGACAGCAAACTACAATGAGCAGTTCTTC
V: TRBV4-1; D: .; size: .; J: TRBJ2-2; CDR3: CASSLGPRRYTGELFF; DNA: TGCGCCAGCAGCCTCGGACCCAGGAGGTACACCGGGGAGCTGTTTTTT
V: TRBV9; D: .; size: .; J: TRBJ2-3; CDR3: CASSLRTVTDTQYF; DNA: TGTGCCAGCAGCTTGAGGACTGTCACAGATACGCAGTATTTT